A selection of T cell receptor beta chains follows, all from one sample in a study of beta chain features in type 1 diabetes. Some clones are missing from TCRdb's copy, which holds only in-frame ones; the method was immunoSEQ multiplex PCR. There are approximately 250,000 clones in the sample; approximately 16% occur only once, and approximately 0.086% lies in the top ten. The sample comprised naive CD4+ T cells from blood. The receptors were gathered from a man aged 30 to 45 with type 1 diabetes. Both conserved end residues are part of each CDR3. Each record gives: D gene, J gene, V gene, clone size, CDR3 DNA, CDR3 protein. D genes are given only for firm matches. Some rows mark clone size as missing; the rest say once, few, many or name a class of expanded clone.

D: -
J: TRBJ1-4
V: TRBV18
size: -
DNA: TGTGCCAGCTCCCCGAGACAGGCTAATGAAAAACTGTTTTTT
CDR3: CASSPRQANEKLFF

D: -
J: TRBJ1-4
V: TRBV29-1
size: few
DNA: TGCAGCGTGGTAGTCGGGGATGAAAAACTGTTTTTT
CDR3: CSVVVGDEKLFF

D: -
J: TRBJ2-7
V: TRBV7-2
size: -
DNA: TGTGCCAGCAGCCCAGACAGCTCCGGCGGGTACGAGCAGTACTTC
CDR3: CASSPDSSGGYEQYF

D: TRBD1
J: TRBJ2-7
V: TRBV7-8
size: few
DNA: TGTGCCAGCAGCTTCGCTATGGGACAGATCTACGAGCAGTACTTC
CDR3: CASSFAMGQIYEQYF

D: -
J: TRBJ2-5
V: TRBV9
size: -
DNA: TGTGCCAGCAGCCCATCGACCCAAACGAGACGGGAGACCCAGTACTTC
CDR3: CASSPSTQTRRETQYF

D: -
J: TRBJ2-7
V: TRBV28
size: -
DNA: TGTGCCAGCAGTTCCCTAGAGCAGTACTTC
CDR3: CASSSLEQYF

D: -
J: TRBJ2-1
V: TRBV10-3
size: few
DNA: TGTGCCATCAGTGATACCCGTTACAATGAGCAGTTCTTC
CDR3: CAISDTRYNEQFF

D: TRBD1
J: TRBJ1-1
V: TRBV25-1
size: -
DNA: TGTGCCAGCATCCGGGCAGGGGGCACTGAAGCTTTCTTT
CDR3: CASIRAGGTEAFF

D: -
J: TRBJ1-1
V: TRBV29-1
size: few
DNA: TGCAGCACCCAACCGGACCTGTTATGGAACACTGAAGCTTTCTTT
CDR3: CSTQPDLLWNTEAFF

D: -
J: TRBJ1-1
V: TRBV29-1
size: few
DNA: TGCAGCGTTGAGGGGATTCTGAACACTGAAGCTTTCTTT
CDR3: CSVEGILNTEAFF

D: -
J: TRBJ1-2
V: TRBV29-1
size: -
DNA: TGCAGCGTTCGCCGAGGGACTAACTATGGCTACACCTTC
CDR3: CSVRRGTNYGYTF

D: -
J: TRBJ1-1
V: TRBV7-9
size: -
DNA: TGTGCCAGCAGCTTCTGGTCAGGGGACACTGAAGCCTTCTTT
CDR3: CASSFWSGDTEAFF

D: TRBD1
J: TRBJ2-7
V: TRBV5-1
size: -
DNA: TGCGCCAGCAGCGGGACAGGGAACTACGAGCAGTACTTC
CDR3: CASSGTGNYEQYF

D: -
J: TRBJ2-1
V: TRBV5-4
size: few
DNA: TGTGCCAGCAGCTCCTTAGCGGCCTCCTACAATGAGCAGTTCTTC
CDR3: CASSSLAASYNEQFF

D: TRBD1
J: TRBJ2-2
V: TRBV14
size: few
DNA: TGTGCCAGCAGCTATAATCAACAGGGGTCACTCACCGGGGAGCTGTTTTTT
CDR3: CASSYNQQGSLTGELFF

D: -
J: TRBJ2-5
V: TRBV7-2
size: few
DNA: TGTGCCAGCAGCTTAGGGTTAGAGACCCAGTACTTC
CDR3: CASSLGLETQYF

D: -
J: TRBJ1-1
V: TRBV7-9
size: few
DNA: TGTGCCAGCAGCTTAGAAGCCGCCACTGAAGCTTTCTTT
CDR3: CASSLEAATEAFF

D: -
J: TRBJ2-3
V: TRBV14
size: few
DNA: TGTGCCAGCAGCCAAGACTGGCGCGGCACAGATACGCAGTATTTT
CDR3: CASSQDWRGTDTQYF

D: TRBD2
J: TRBJ2-1
V: TRBV25-1
size: -
DNA: TGTGCCAGCAGTGACCATCAGACTAGCGGGAGGCCGGGCAATGAGCAGTTCTTC
CDR3: CASSDHQTSGRPGNEQFF

D: TRBD1
J: TRBJ1-5
V: TRBV7-2
size: few
DNA: TGTGCCAGCAGTACAGGGGGCCGCAATCAGCCCCAGCATTTT
CDR3: CASSTGGRNQPQHF

D: -
J: TRBJ2-7
V: TRBV30
size: few
DNA: TGTGCCTGGAGGGGCTCAGACAGCTTAACCTTCTACGAGCAGTACTTC
CDR3: CAWRGSDSLTFYEQYF

D: -
J: TRBJ1-2
V: TRBV23-1
size: few
DNA: TGCGCCAGCAGTCAAGGCAGGCTCTATGGCTACACCTTC
CDR3: CASSQGRLYGYTF

D: -
J: TRBJ2-5
V: TRBV28
size: -
DNA: TGTGCCAGCAGGACCCCGAGCACAGGCCAAGAGACCCAGTACTTC
CDR3: CASRTPSTGQETQYF

D: -
J: TRBJ2-3
V: TRBV12-5
size: few
DNA: TGTGCTAGTGCCAGGGACGGACGCACAGATACGCAGTATTTT
CDR3: CASARDGRTDTQYF

D: TRBD1
J: TRBJ1-1
V: TRBV2
size: -
DNA: TGTGCCAGCAGTGAAACAGGGGGCAGAATTGGGGCTTTCTTT
CDR3: CASSETGGRIGAFF

D: -
J: TRBJ2-7
V: TRBV7-2
size: -
DNA: TGTGCCAGCAGCTCACCGGGACGGAGGTACGAGCAGTACTTC
CDR3: CASSSPGRRYEQYF

D: TRBD2
J: TRBJ2-3
V: TRBV10-1
size: few
DNA: TGCGCCAGCAGCAGGACTAGCGGGAGGTGGAATACGCAGTATTTT
CDR3: CASSRTSGRWNTQYF

D: TRBD1
J: TRBJ2-7
V: TRBV10-3
size: few
DNA: TGTGCCATCGAGGGACAGGGGGCTTACGAGCAGTACTTC
CDR3: CAIEGQGAYEQYF

D: -
J: TRBJ1-1
V: TRBV10-3
size: few
DNA: TGTGCCATCAGTGCCAGGGAGAGTGGCACTGAAGCTTTCTTT
CDR3: CAISARESGTEAFF

D: TRBD2
J: TRBJ2-1
V: TRBV7-3
size: few
DNA: TGTGCCAGCAGCTTAGGGACTAGGGTAAATGAGCAGTTCTTC
CDR3: CASSLGTRVNEQFF

D: -
J: TRBJ1-4
V: TRBV6-1
size: few
DNA: TGTGCCAGCAGTGAGTTGGCTACCGAAAAACTGTTTTTT
CDR3: CASSELATEKLFF

D: -
J: TRBJ2-7
V: TRBV28
size: few
DNA: TGTGCCAGCAGTACCGGGGCCCAATACGAGCAGTACTTC
CDR3: CASSTGAQYEQYF

D: -
J: TRBJ2-5
V: TRBV4-3
size: -
DNA: TGCGCCAGCAGCCAAGTTAACAGCCAAGAGACCCAGTACTTC
CDR3: CASSQVNSQETQYF

D: TRBD1
J: TRBJ2-3
V: TRBV5-1
size: -
DNA: TGCGCCAGCAGTTACGGAAGGGACAGCAGCACAGATACGCAGTATTTT
CDR3: CASSYGRDSSTDTQYF

D: -
J: TRBJ2-1
V: TRBV7-9
size: -
DNA: TGTGCCTCCGAGCCGAGGGACCGGAGCTCCTACAATGAGCAGTTCTTC
CDR3: CASEPRDRSSYNEQFF

D: -
J: TRBJ1-1
V: TRBV14
size: -
DNA: TGTGCCAGCAGCGTACGGAACACTGAAGCTTTCTTT
CDR3: CASSVRNTEAFF

D: -
J: TRBJ2-7
V: TRBV5-6
size: few
DNA: TGTGCCAGCAGCTTGGTATACGAGCAGTACTTC
CDR3: CASSLVYEQYF